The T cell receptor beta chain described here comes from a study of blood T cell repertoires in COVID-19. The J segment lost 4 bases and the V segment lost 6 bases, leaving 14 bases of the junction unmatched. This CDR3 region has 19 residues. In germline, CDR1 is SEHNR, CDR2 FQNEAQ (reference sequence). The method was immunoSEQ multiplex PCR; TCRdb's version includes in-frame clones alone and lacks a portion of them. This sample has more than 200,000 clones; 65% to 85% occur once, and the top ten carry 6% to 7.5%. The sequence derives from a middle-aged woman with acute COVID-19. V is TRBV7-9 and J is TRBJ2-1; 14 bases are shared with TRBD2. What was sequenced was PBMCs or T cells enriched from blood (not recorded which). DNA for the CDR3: TGTGCCAGCAGTTCCTCCTCCGGGACTAGCGGGGGCACATACAATGAGCAGTTCTTC. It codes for CASSSSSGTSGGTYNEQFF.